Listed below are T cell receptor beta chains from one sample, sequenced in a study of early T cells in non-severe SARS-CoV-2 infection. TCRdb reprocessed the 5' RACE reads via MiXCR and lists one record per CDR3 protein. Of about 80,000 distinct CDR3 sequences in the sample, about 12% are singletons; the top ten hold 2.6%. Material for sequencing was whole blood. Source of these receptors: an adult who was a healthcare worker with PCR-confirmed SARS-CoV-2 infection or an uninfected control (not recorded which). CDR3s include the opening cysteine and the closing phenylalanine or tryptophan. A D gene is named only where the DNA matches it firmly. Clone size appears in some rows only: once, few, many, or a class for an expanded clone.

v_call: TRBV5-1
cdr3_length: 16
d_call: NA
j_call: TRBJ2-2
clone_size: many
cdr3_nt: TGCGCCAGCAGCTTGGAAGGACGGAAGAACACCGGGGAGCTGTTTTTT
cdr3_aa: CASSLEGRKNTGELFF

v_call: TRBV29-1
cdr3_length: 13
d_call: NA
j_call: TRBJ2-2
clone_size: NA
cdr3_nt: TGCAGCGTTAGTCTAGGGGGAGCCGGGGAGCTGTTTTTT
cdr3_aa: CSVSLGGAGELFF

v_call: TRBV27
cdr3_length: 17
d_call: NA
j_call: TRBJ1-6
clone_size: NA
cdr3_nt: TGTGCCAGCAGACCCCGGGCCCCCTCCATCCATAGATCACCCCTCCACTTT
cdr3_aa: CASRPRAPSIHRSPLHF

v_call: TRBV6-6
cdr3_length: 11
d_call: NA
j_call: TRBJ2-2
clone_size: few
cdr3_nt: TGTGCCAGCTATGGGGCCGGGGAGCTGTTTTTT
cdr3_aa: CASYGAGELFF

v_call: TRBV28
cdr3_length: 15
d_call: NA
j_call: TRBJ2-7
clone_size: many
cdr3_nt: TGTGCCAGCAGCCCTCTGGCAGGGAAGACCTACGAGCAGTACTTC
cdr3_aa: CASSPLAGKTYEQYF

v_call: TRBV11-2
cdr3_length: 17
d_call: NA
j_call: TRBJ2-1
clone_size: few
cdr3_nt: TGTGCCAGCAGTTACCGTCTTCAGGGAAGAGCCTACAATGAGCAGTTCTTC
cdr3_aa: CASSYRLQGRAYNEQFF

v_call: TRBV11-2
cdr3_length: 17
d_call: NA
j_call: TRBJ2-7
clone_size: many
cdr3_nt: TGTGCCAGCAGCTTATTCCAGTTCACAAGTGGCCGGGACGAGCAGTACTTC
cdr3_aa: CASSLFQFTSGRDEQYF

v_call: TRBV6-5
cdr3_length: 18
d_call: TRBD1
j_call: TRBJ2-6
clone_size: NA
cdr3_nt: TGTGCCAGCAGACCCGGGACAGGGGGTTCCTCTGGGGCCAACGTCCTGACTTTC
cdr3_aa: CASRPGTGGSSGANVLTF

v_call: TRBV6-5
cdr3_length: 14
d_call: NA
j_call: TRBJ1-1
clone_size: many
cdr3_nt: TGTGCCAGCAGTTACGGGGCAGGGGACACTGAAGCTTTCTTT
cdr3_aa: CASSYGAGDTEAFF

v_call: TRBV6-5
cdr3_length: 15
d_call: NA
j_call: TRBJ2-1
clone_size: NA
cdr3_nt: TGTGCCAGCACCCCGGGGCCAAGCTCCTACAATGAGCAGTTCTTC
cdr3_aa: CASTPGPSSYNEQFF

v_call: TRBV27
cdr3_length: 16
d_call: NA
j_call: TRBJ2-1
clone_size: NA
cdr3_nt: TGTGCCAGCAGTTTATTCCCCGCTGGAGGCCACAATGAGCAGTTCTTC
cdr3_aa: CASSLFPAGGHNEQFF

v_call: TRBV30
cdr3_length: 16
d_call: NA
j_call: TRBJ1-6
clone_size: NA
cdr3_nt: TGTGCCTGGAAAAGGGCCCGGGGATCTTCTAGTTCACCCCTCCACTTT
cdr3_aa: CAWKRARGSSSSPLHF

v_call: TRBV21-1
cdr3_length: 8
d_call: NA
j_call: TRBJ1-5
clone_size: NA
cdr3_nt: TGTGCTAAGCGGCCCCAGCATTTT
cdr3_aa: CAKRPQHF

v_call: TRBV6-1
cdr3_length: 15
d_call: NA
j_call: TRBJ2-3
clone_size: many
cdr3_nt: TGTGCCAGCAGACAGGGCACTACTAGCACAGATACGCAGTATTTT
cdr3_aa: CASRQGTTSTDTQYF

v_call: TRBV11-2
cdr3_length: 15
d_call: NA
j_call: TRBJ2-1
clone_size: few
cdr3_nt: TGTGCCAGCAGCTTACGGGCCCGCGGCTACAATGAGCAGTTCTTC
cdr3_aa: CASSLRARGYNEQFF

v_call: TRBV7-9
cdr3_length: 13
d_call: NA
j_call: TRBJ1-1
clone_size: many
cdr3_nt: TGTGCCAGCAGCTTTTCCTGGGCCACTGAAGCTTTCTTT
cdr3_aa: CASSFSWATEAFF

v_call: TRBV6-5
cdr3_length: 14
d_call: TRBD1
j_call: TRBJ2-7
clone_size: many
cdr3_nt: TGTGCCAGCAGTCTCCTCGGGACAGGAAGGGCGCAGTACTTC
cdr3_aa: CASSLLGTGRAQYF

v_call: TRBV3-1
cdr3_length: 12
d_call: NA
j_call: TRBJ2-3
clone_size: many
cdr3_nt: TGTGCCAGCAGCGAACTGACAGATACGCAGTATTTT
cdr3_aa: CASSELTDTQYF

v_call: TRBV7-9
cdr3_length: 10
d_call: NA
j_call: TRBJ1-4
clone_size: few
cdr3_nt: TGTGCCAGCGGGGATGAAAAACTGTTTTTT
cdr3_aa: CASGDEKLFF

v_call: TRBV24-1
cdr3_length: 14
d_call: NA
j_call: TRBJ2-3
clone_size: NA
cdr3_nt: TGTGCCACCAGTCGGGCAGGGAGCACAGATACGCAGTATTTT
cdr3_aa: CATSRAGSTDTQYF

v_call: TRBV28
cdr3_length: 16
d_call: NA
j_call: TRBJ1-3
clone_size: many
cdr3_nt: TGTGCCAGCAGTTTATTGCCAGGGAGCTCTGGAAACACCATATATTTT
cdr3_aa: CASSLLPGSSGNTIYF

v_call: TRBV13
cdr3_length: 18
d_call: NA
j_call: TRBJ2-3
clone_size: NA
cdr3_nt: TGTGCCAGCAGCTTAGCAACGGGAAAAGGGTCCATGACAGATACGCAGTATTTT
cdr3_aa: CASSLATGKGSMTDTQYF

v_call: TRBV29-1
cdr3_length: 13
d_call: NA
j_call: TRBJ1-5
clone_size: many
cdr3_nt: TGCAGCGTGGCCCCGGGAGTCAATCAGCCCCAGCATTTT
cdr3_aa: CSVAPGVNQPQHF

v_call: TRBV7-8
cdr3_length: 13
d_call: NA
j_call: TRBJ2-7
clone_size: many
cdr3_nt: TGTGCCAGCAGCTTAGTTCCTGGGGACGAGCAGTACTTC
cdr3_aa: CASSLVPGDEQYF

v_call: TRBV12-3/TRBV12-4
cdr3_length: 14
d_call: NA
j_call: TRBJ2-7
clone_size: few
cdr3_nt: TGTGCCAGCAGTCCAGAAGGGACTTCCTACGAGCAGTACTTC
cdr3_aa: CASSPEGTSYEQYF

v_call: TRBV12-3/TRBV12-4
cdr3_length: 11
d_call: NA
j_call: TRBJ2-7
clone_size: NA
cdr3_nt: TGTGCCAGCAGTTCCCGACACGAGCAGTACTTC
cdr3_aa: CASSSRHEQYF

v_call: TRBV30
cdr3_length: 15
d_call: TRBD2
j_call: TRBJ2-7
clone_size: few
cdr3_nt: TGTGCCTGGAGGAAGGGACTAGCGGCAACCTACGAGCAGTACTTC
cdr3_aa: CAWRKGLAATYEQYF

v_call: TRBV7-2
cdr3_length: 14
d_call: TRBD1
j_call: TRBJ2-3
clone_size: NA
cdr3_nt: TGTGCCAGCAGCCTACAGGGGGCAACAGATACGCAGTATTTT
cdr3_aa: CASSLQGATDTQYF

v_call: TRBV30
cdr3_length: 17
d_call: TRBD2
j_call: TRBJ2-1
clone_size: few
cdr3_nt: TGTGCCTGGAGTGTACTAAAACTAGCGGGAGGGCCAACTGAGCAGTTCTTC
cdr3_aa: CAWSVLKLAGGPTEQFF

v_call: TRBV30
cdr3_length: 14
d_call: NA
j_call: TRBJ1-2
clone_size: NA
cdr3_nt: TGTGCCTGGAGTGTATTGGGGTTTGTGGGCGGCTACACCTTC
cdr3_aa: CAWSVLGFVGGYTF

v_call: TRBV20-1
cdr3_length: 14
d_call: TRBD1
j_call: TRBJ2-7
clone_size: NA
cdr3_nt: TGCAGTGCTAGAGGGACAGGGTCCTCCTACGAGCAGTACTTC
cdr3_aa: CSARGTGSSYEQYF

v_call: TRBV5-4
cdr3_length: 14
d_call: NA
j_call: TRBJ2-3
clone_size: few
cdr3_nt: TGTGCCAGCACCGATCGTGGGAGTTCGGATACGCAGTATTTT
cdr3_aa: CASTDRGSSDTQYF

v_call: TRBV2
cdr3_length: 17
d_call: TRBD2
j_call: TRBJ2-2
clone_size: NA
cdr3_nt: TGTGTCAGCAGTGCTTTAGCGGGGGGCCAGAACACCGGGGAGCTGTTTTTT
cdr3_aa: CVSSALAGGQNTGELFF

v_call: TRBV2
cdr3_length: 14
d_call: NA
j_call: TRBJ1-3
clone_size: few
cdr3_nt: TGTGCCAGCAGCCCCGAAGTAGGTGGAAACACCATATATTTT
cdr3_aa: CASSPEVGGNTIYF

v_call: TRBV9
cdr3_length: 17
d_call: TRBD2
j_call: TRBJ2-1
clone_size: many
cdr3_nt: TGTGCCAGCAGCGTAGAATCGGGGGGTGGTCACTACAATGAGCAGTTCTTC
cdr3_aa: CASSVESGGGHYNEQFF

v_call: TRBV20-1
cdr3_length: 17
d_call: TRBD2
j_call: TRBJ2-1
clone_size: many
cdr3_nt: TGCAGTGCTAGAGATCTACCGGGAGGGCCGATCTACAATGAGCAGTTCTTC
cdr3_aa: CSARDLPGGPIYNEQFF

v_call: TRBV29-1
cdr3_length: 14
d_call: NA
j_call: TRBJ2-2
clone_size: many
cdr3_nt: TGCAGCGTCCCGGGACATGCGAACACCGGGGAGCTGTTTTTT
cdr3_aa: CSVPGHANTGELFF

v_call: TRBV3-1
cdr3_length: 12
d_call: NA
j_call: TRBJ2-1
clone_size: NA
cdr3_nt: TGTGCCAGCAGCCAAAGTCACAATGAGCAGTTCTTC
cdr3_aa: CASSQSHNEQFF

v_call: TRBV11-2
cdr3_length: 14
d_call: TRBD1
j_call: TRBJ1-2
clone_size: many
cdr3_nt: TGTGCCAGCAGCTTAGAGGCAGGGGGCTATGGCTACACCTTC
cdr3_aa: CASSLEAGGYGYTF

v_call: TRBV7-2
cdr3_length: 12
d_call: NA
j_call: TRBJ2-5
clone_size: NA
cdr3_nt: TGTGCCAGCAGCTTCCGGGAGGAGACCCAGTACTTC
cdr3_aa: CASSFREETQYF

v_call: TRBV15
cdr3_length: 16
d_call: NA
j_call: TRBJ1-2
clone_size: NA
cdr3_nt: TGTGCCACCAGCAGAGCTCCCGAATCGGGCCTCTACGGCTACACCTTC
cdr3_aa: CATSRAPESGLYGYTF

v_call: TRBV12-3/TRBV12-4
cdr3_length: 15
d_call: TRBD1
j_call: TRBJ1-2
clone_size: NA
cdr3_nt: TGTGCCAGCAGTTTCCCCTCCGGGACAGGGGGCGGCTACACCTTC
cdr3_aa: CASSFPSGTGGGYTF

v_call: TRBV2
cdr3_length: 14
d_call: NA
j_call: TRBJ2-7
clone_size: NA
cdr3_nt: TGTGCCAGCAGTCCTAGGACATATACCTACGAGCAGTACTTC
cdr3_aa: CASSPRTYTYEQYF

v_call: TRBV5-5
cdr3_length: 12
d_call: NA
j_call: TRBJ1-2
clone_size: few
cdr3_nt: TGTGCCAGCAGCTTGGCAGGGGATGGCTACACCTTC
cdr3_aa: CASSLAGDGYTF

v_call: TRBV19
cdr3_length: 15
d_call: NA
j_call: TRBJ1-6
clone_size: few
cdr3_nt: TGTGCCAGTAGCGGACCTGCCCAAGCCTATTCACCCCTCCACTTT
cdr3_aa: CASSGPAQAYSPLHF

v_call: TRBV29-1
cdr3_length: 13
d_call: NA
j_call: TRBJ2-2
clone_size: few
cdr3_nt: TGCAGCGGCCGACGGTTGTGGACCGGGGAGCTGTTTTTT
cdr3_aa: CSGRRLWTGELFF

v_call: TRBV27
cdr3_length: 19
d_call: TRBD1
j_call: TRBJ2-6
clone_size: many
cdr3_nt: TGTGCCAGCAGTCCCTCTCCTCGGACAGGACGCTCTGGGGCCAACGTCCTGACTTTC
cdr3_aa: CASSPSPRTGRSGANVLTF

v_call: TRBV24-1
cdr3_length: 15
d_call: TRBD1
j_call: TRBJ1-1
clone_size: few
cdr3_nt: TGTGCCACCAGTCACTACAGGGGGATGAACACTGAAGCTTTCTTT
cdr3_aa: CATSHYRGMNTEAFF

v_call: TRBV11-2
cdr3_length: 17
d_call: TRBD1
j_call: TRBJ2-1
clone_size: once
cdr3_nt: TGTGCCAGCAGCTTGTTCCCGGGACAGGGCATGATTAATGAGCAGTTCTTC
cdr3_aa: CASSLFPGQGMINEQFF

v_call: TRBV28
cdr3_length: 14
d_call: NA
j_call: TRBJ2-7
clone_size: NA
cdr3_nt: TGTGCCAGCAGTTTCCAGGCATCGGGGTACGAGCAGTACTTC
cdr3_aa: CASSFQASGYEQYF

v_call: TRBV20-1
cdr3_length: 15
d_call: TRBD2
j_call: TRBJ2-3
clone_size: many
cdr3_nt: TGCAGTGCCTTCCGACTAGCGGGAGGATCAGATACGCAGTATTTT
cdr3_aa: CSAFRLAGGSDTQYF

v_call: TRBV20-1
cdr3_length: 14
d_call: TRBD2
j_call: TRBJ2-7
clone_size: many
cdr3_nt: TGCAGTGCCCGCGGCGGCGGGGGGACCTACGAGCAGTACTTC
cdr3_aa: CSARGGGGTYEQYF

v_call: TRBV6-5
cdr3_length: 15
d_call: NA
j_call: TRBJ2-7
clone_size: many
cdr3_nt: TGTGCCAGCAGTCAGTCCGCTGCGAGGGCCTACGAGCAGTACTTC
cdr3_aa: CASSQSAARAYEQYF